The 3 T cell receptor beta chains reported below all come from one sample, sequenced in a study of OX40 agonist ivuxolimab in advanced cancers. Assay used: immunoSEQ multiplex PCR; TCRdb lists only in-frame clones, some missing. This table holds fewer than 65,000 clones, more than 80% found once. The sample here was CD4+ or CD8+ T cells sorted from blood, taken in a trial of the OX40 agonist ivuxolimab. The receptors come from an adult with an advanced solid tumor such as melanoma, head and neck, liver or kidney cancer.

V usage is TRBV18 and J usage is TRBJ2-1; the match to TRBD2 covers 13 bases. The CDR3 length is 15 residues. J gave up 7 bases and V 3 bases, and 3 bases lay outside the gene matches. Germline V gene lookup returns CDR1 KGHSH and CDR2 LQKENI. CDR3 amino acids: CASSPLGLAGNEQFF. CDR3 sequence (DNA): TGTGCCAGCTCACCCCTGGGACTAGCGGGAAATGAGCAGTTCTTC.

V and J are TRBV27 and TRBJ2-7; D is unclear. Germline assignment: CDR1 MNHEY and CDR2 SMNVEV (reference sequence). This CDR3 comprises 12 residues. V shed 3 bases and J shed 6 bases, with 9 bases lying between them. The CDR3 is CASSFGGVEQYF. CDR3 nucleotides: TGTGCCAGCAGTTTTGGTGGGGTCGAGCAGTACTTC.

The chain has TRBV5-6 and TRBJ2-3; D remains unclear. Looked up from germline, CDR1 is SGHDT and CDR2 is YYEEEE. The V and J ends lost 0 bases and 4 bases respectively, with 6 bases between them. The CDR3 runs 13 residues. CDR3 nucleotide sequence: TGTGCCAGCAGCTTGGCCGGCGCAGATACGCAGTATTTT. Translated, it gives CASSLAGADTQYF. Supplemented by reference TRBV5-6 and TRBJ2-3, the full variable domain reads DAGVTQSPTHLIKTRGQQVTLRCSPKSGHDTVSWYQQALGQGPQFIFQYYEEEERQRGNFPDRFSGHQFPNYSSELNVNALLLGDSALYLCASSLAGADTQYFGPGTRLTVL.